The rows below give T cell receptor beta chains drawn from one sample of a study of T cell responses to AZD1222 COVID-19 vaccine. Repertoires were generated with immunoSEQ multiplex PCR, while TCRdb's copy carries only in-frame clones and drops some. The table has 100,000 to 150,000 clones, around 87% seen once. The sample was peripheral blood, taken on day 0 of AZD1222 vaccination. The receptors come from an adult in good health. Both conserved end residues are part of each CDR3. The D gene is left open where the match is weak. Some rows mark clone size as missing; the rest say once, few, many or name a class of expanded clone.

abundance: -
v_gene: TRBV3-1/TRBV3-2
d_gene: TRBD1
j_gene: TRBJ1-2
len: 13
CDR3nt: TGTGCCAGCAGTCCGGACAGGGGAGGAGGCTACACCTTC
CDR3aa: CASSPDRGGGYTF

abundance: -
v_gene: TRBV29-1
d_gene: -
j_gene: TRBJ1-1
len: 13
CDR3nt: TGCAGCGTTGGTGGGGTCGGTGACACTGAAGCTTTCTTT
CDR3aa: CSVGGVGDTEAFF

abundance: -
v_gene: TRBV4-1
d_gene: TRBD1
j_gene: TRBJ2-2
len: 15
CDR3nt: TGCGCCAGCAGCCAGGATGGACAGGGGTTCGGGGAGCTGTTTTTT
CDR3aa: CASSQDGQGFGELFF

abundance: -
v_gene: TRBV28
d_gene: TRBD1
j_gene: TRBJ1-2
len: 15
CDR3nt: TGTGCCAGCAGTTTATTAATGGGGACAGGGGATGGCTACACCTTC
CDR3aa: CASSLLMGTGDGYTF

abundance: -
v_gene: TRBV20-1
d_gene: -
j_gene: TRBJ1-2
len: 14
CDR3nt: TGCAGTGCTAGTGCGCGGCAGGGAACGGGTGGCTACACCTTC
CDR3aa: CSASARQGTGGYTF

abundance: -
v_gene: TRBV6-5
d_gene: -
j_gene: TRBJ1-6
len: 14
CDR3nt: TGTGCCAGCACGGACATTTACCCCAATTCACCCCTCCACTTT
CDR3aa: CASTDIYPNSPLHF

abundance: -
v_gene: TRBV14
d_gene: -
j_gene: TRBJ1-2
len: 14
CDR3nt: TGTGCCAGCAGCCAAGATTGGGGGGCGAGTGACTACACCTTC
CDR3aa: CASSQDWGASDYTF

abundance: -
v_gene: TRBV7-9
d_gene: TRBD2
j_gene: TRBJ2-2
len: 17
CDR3nt: TGTGTCACGGGAGGGACTAGCGGGAGAGAGGGCACCGGGGAGCTGTTTTTT
CDR3aa: CVTGGTSGREGTGELFF

abundance: few
v_gene: TRBV7-9
d_gene: -
j_gene: TRBJ2-1
len: 17
CDR3nt: TGTGCCAGCAGCTTAAGATCAGCCAGGCTGACCTACAATGAGCAGTTCTTC
CDR3aa: CASSLRSARLTYNEQFF

abundance: -
v_gene: TRBV7-9
d_gene: TRBD1
j_gene: TRBJ1-2
len: 15
CDR3nt: TGTGCCAGCAGACCGCCGGGACAGGGGTTACGAGGCTACACCTTC
CDR3aa: CASRPPGQGLRGYTF

abundance: -
v_gene: TRBV7-9
d_gene: TRBD2
j_gene: TRBJ2-1
len: 18
CDR3nt: TGTGCCAGCAGCTTAGTAGGGGGACTAGAAGTGTCCTACAATGAGCAGTTCTTC
CDR3aa: CASSLVGGLEVSYNEQFF

abundance: -
v_gene: TRBV4-3
d_gene: TRBD1
j_gene: TRBJ1-1
len: 15
CDR3nt: TGCGCCAGCAGCCAAGACCGACAGGGAGGCACTGAAGCTTTCTTT
CDR3aa: CASSQDRQGGTEAFF

abundance: -
v_gene: TRBV18
d_gene: -
j_gene: TRBJ2-4
len: 17
CDR3nt: TGTGCCAGCACCTACATCGGGACGGCATTAGCCAAAAACATTCAGTACTTC
CDR3aa: CASTYIGTALAKNIQYF

abundance: few
v_gene: TRBV7-9
d_gene: TRBD1
j_gene: TRBJ1-1
len: 14
CDR3nt: TGTGCCAGCAGCCTGACAGGGGGTAGGACTGAAGCTTTCTTT
CDR3aa: CASSLTGGRTEAFF

abundance: -
v_gene: TRBV4-2
d_gene: -
j_gene: TRBJ2-5
len: 12
CDR3nt: TGTGCCAGCAGCCAAGGCGGCGAGACCCAGTACTTC
CDR3aa: CASSQGGETQYF

abundance: -
v_gene: TRBV5-1
d_gene: TRBD1
j_gene: TRBJ1-1
len: 15
CDR3nt: TGCGCCAGCAGCTTGGACAGGCCAGGGGGGACTGAAGCTTTCTTT
CDR3aa: CASSLDRPGGTEAFF

abundance: -
v_gene: TRBV6-1
d_gene: TRBD2
j_gene: TRBJ2-1
len: 18
CDR3nt: TGTGCCAGCAGTGTTACGGGTTCGGCTAGCGGGGGAGGTAATGAGCAGTTCTTC
CDR3aa: CASSVTGSASGGGNEQFF

abundance: -
v_gene: TRBV18
d_gene: TRBD1
j_gene: TRBJ2-7
len: 15
CDR3nt: TGTGCCAGCTCACTCTTTTACAGGGGGCACTACGAGCAGTACTTC
CDR3aa: CASSLFYRGHYEQYF

abundance: few
v_gene: TRBV3-1/TRBV3-2
d_gene: TRBD2
j_gene: TRBJ2-7
len: 15
CDR3nt: TGTGCCAGCAGCCCCCAACTAGCGGGAGCTTCCGAGCAGTACTTC
CDR3aa: CASSPQLAGASEQYF

abundance: -
v_gene: TRBV30
d_gene: -
j_gene: TRBJ2-7
len: 11
CDR3nt: TGTGCCTGGACGGATTCCTACGAGCAGTACTTC
CDR3aa: CAWTDSYEQYF

abundance: -
v_gene: TRBV28
d_gene: TRBD1
j_gene: TRBJ1-5
len: 16
CDR3nt: TGTGCCAGCAGCCTACCCTGGAGGGGGCGCGAGAAGCCCCAGCATTTT
CDR3aa: CASSLPWRGREKPQHF

abundance: -
v_gene: TRBV28
d_gene: TRBD2
j_gene: TRBJ2-7
len: 13
CDR3nt: TGTGCCAGCCAAACTAGCGGAAACTACGAGCAGTACTTC
CDR3aa: CASQTSGNYEQYF

abundance: -
v_gene: TRBV3-1/TRBV3-2
d_gene: -
j_gene: TRBJ2-7
len: 13
CDR3nt: TGTGCCAGCGCCTCGACTAGCTCCTACGAGCAGTACTTC
CDR3aa: CASASTSSYEQYF

abundance: -
v_gene: TRBV6-5
d_gene: TRBD1
j_gene: TRBJ1-1
len: 14
CDR3nt: TGTGCCAGCAGTACCGGGACAGACCGCACTGAAGCTTTCTTT
CDR3aa: CASSTGTDRTEAFF

abundance: -
v_gene: TRBV19
d_gene: -
j_gene: TRBJ2-6
len: 16
CDR3nt: TGTGCCAGTAGTAGCCCGGGGGGCGCTGGGGCCAACGTCCTGACTTTC
CDR3aa: CASSSPGGAGANVLTF

abundance: -
v_gene: TRBV5-1
d_gene: TRBD1
j_gene: TRBJ1-6
len: 14
CDR3nt: TGCGCCAGCAGCTTACAGACAGGGAATTCACCCCTCCACTTT
CDR3aa: CASSLQTGNSPLHF

abundance: -
v_gene: TRBV4-1
d_gene: TRBD2
j_gene: TRBJ2-7
len: 14
CDR3nt: TGCGCCAGCAGCCGCTCCCGGGGGGACTACGAGCAGTACTTC
CDR3aa: CASSRSRGDYEQYF

abundance: -
v_gene: TRBV27
d_gene: -
j_gene: TRBJ1-3
len: 13
CDR3nt: TGTGCCAGCAGTTTAGCGGCTGGAAACACCATATATTTT
CDR3aa: CASSLAAGNTIYF

abundance: once
v_gene: TRBV2
d_gene: TRBD2
j_gene: TRBJ2-3
len: 15
CDR3nt: TGTGCCAGCAGTGAGAGGACTAGCGGGGTAGATACGCAGTATTTT
CDR3aa: CASSERTSGVDTQYF

abundance: -
v_gene: TRBV13
d_gene: -
j_gene: TRBJ2-7
len: 17
CDR3nt: TGTGCCAGCAGCTTAGGCCTTCTGGGGGCAGGACCCTACGAGCAGTACTTC
CDR3aa: CASSLGLLGAGPYEQYF

abundance: -
v_gene: TRBV5-1
d_gene: -
j_gene: TRBJ2-3
len: 15
CDR3nt: TGCGCCAGCAGCTTCACAGATACTAGCACAGATACGCAGTATTTT
CDR3aa: CASSFTDTSTDTQYF

abundance: -
v_gene: TRBV20-1
d_gene: -
j_gene: TRBJ1-6
len: 14
CDR3nt: TGCAGTGCTAGTTGGGGGACCTATAATTCACCCCTCCACTTT
CDR3aa: CSASWGTYNSPLHF

abundance: -
v_gene: TRBV6-2/TRBV6-3
d_gene: -
j_gene: TRBJ1-1
len: 13
CDR3nt: TGTGCCAGCAGCTCCAGTCTGAACACTGAAGCTTTCTTT
CDR3aa: CASSSSLNTEAFF

abundance: -
v_gene: TRBV6-2/TRBV6-3
d_gene: TRBD2
j_gene: TRBJ2-7
len: 18
CDR3nt: TGTGCCAGCAGTTACTCGACGAGACTAGCGGGAAATTCCTACGAGCAGTACTTC
CDR3aa: CASSYSTRLAGNSYEQYF

abundance: few
v_gene: TRBV19
d_gene: -
j_gene: TRBJ1-5
len: 12
CDR3nt: TGTGCCAGTAGTATAGAGGGGCAGCCCCAGCATTTT
CDR3aa: CASSIEGQPQHF

abundance: few
v_gene: TRBV6-2/TRBV6-3
d_gene: -
j_gene: TRBJ2-7
len: 16
CDR3nt: TGTGCCAGCAGTTACTCGGTCAGACGGAACTCCTACGAGCAGTACTTC
CDR3aa: CASSYSVRRNSYEQYF

abundance: -
v_gene: TRBV5-4
d_gene: TRBD2
j_gene: TRBJ2-1
len: 19
CDR3nt: TGTGCCAGCAGCTTGGTTCCTAGCGGGAGCCCGAGCTCCTACAATGAGCAGTTCTTC
CDR3aa: CASSLVPSGSPSSYNEQFF